Detailed here is one TCR beta chain. It has no known antigen specificity. Base qualities were left out, and no much larger clone turns up one base away. The data are from a study of identifying expanded T cells in peripheral blood (dated by TCRdb to between 2018 and 2020). Concerning the study at large: Separate aliquots of the same genomic DNA pool were sequenced to produce technical replicates, and four replicates were compared in pairs.

During the collection period, no infections or other immune events were recorded for the healthy donors. To calibrate time-dependent variance in a beta-binomial model of T-cell clone differential abundance, blood repertoires from healthy donors were used as a training cohort. The training cohort included 10 or so healthy donors, of whom 3 were female and 7 were male. Donor ages ranged from about 29 to 70 years, with an average of about 41 years. Whole blood, obtained from a commercial supplier, was collected from each healthy donor at three time points spaced approximately two weeks apart. For immunosequencing, genomic DNA was extracted from unsorted whole blood. The immunoSEQ Assay, which relies on bias-controlled multiplex PCR amplification of genomic DNA, was used to profile TCRbeta CDR3 regions. On the authors' methods: To quantify the absolute abundance of each unique TCRbeta CDR3 region, the sequences were collapsed and filtered. Differential abundance was assessed using a binomial (Fisher-equivalent) model and a beta-binomial model in which time-dependent variance fitted from healthy donors was added. Clones with fewer than 5 combined templates were removed, and differential abundance was called for clones with a Benjamini-Hochberg FDR below 0.01. Beta-binomial variance was modeled as a function of total template count across the two samples using the form v = (b*log(k)+a)^2. TCRdb provides this immuneACCESS table in a form limited to in-frame rearrangements. Some clones are lacking; in checked studies, under half of them reflect an unresolved V gene, and why the rest are absent is not known. V and J calls and clone size are copied from that table; D and trimming were computed from the DNA. This sample holds approximately 100,000 clones; roughly 89% were observed only once. Clones ranked in the top ten supply roughly 15% of the sample.

Points the paper makes about the study in general: Across all healthy-donor time intervals, the beta-binomial model significantly lowered both the number of clones called differentially abundant and the false-positive rate. Across all healthy donors, variance in clone template counts between approximately two-week samples was found to increase significantly with total template count. Between technical replicates the binomial model flagged about 1.2 differentially abundant clones, whereas over around 2 weeks the binomial model flagged about 15 and over approximately four weeks about 19. It was expected by the authors that biological variance in healthy repertoires might increase further over much longer intervals, such as months to years.

From its cysteine to its phenylalanine, the CDR3 spans 12 amino acids. The CDR3 DNA has 36 bases and is translated from base 1. According to the germline V gene (reference sequence), CDR1 reads SGHKS and CDR2 reads YYEKEE. V loses 6 bases of germline sequence and J loses 7 bases, and the interval between the two ends is 13 bases. The rearrangement combines TRBV5-5 with TRBJ1-2; no D gene call is confident. Sequencing used blood. The clonotype was recovered from a person aged 18-70 years in good health. The CDR3 reads CASNGPAPGYTF. Read as DNA, the sequence is TGTGCCAGCAACGGACCGGCCCCTGGCTACACCTTC.